This T cell receptor beta chain was sequenced for a study of blood T cell repertoires in COVID-19. Across the study: The origin of the acute and convalescent COVID-19 samples was the United States, Italy and Spain.

Under the authors' procedure: Cell counts per sample came from amplifying reference gene primers. Sequencing was performed with immunoSEQ multiplex PCR; in TCRdb, only in-frame clones are kept and a portion is missing. V, J and clone size reflect that table, while D and trimming were determined from the DNA. The table has about 360,000 clones, 85% to 90% seen once. The ends were cut back, 8 bases at V and 3 bases at J, with 20 bases in the middle. The CDR3 sequence is 16 residues long. In germline, CDR1 is MGHDK, CDR2 SYGVNS. The chain has TRBV25-1 and TRBJ1-3; possibly TRBD1 for D (5 bases). The sample was peripheral blood. This sequence was found in a human donor in a cohort sampled during active COVID-19. In DNA, the CDR3 is TGTGCCAGCCGTTCAACTTTCCGGGGGGATGGAAACACCATATATTTT. Its protein product is CASRSTFRGDGNTIYF.